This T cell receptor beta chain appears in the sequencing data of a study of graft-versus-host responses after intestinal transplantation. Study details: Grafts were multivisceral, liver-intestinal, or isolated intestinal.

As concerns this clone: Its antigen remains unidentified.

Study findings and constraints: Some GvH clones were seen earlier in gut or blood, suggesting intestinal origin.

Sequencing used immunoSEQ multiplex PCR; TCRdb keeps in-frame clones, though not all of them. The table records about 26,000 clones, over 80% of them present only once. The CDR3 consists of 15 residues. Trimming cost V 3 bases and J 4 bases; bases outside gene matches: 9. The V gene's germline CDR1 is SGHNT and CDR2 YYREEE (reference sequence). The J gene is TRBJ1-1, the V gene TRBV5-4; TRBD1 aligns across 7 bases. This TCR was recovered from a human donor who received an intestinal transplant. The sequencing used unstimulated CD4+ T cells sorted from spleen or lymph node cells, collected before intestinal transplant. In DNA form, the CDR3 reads TGTGCCAGCAGCTGGGGGACAGCCAGTCTCACTGAAGCTTTCTTT. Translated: CASSWGTASLTEAFF.